The 9 T cell receptor beta chains listed next were all sequenced from one sample in a study of OX40 agonist ivuxolimab in advanced cancers. The method behind the library was the immunoSEQ multiplex PCR assay. Not all clones reach the TCRdb copy of this immuneACCESS table, which keeps in-frame sequences only. Checked studies attribute under half of the gap to unresolved V genes and leave the rest unexplained. The sample table lists fewer than 80,000 clones, 85% of them with a count of one. The ten largest account for approximately 0.78% of the sample. The material was CD4+ or CD8+ T cells sorted from blood, obtained in a trial of the OX40 agonist ivuxolimab. All receptors come from an adult with an advanced solid tumor such as melanoma, head and neck, liver or kidney cancer.

The genes are TRBV2 and TRBJ2-7; D may be TRBD1 (5 bases). Trimming removed 4 bases at V and 6 bases at J, with 13 bases between. Germline loops: CDR1 SNHLY, CDR2 FYNNEI. The CDR3 is 13 residues long. The CDR3 DNA reads as TGTGCCAGCAGTGCCGCCATCAGGGTCGAGCAGTACTTC. It yields the protein CASSAAIRVEQYF.

The chain joins TRBV4-1 to TRBJ1-1; a weak D match, TRBD1 (5 bases). There are 14 residues in the CDR3. With 0 bases removed from V and 6 bases from J, the gap between germline ends came to 11 bases. Germline CDR1 and CDR2: MGHRA and YSYEKL. CDR3 in amino acids: CASSQDSRDAEAFF. The CDR3 bases are TGCGCCAGCAGCCAAGATAGCAGGGACGCTGAAGCTTTCTTT.

The chain couples TRBV9 to TRBJ1-2, with D tentatively TRBD1 (5 bases). Germline V gene sequence: CDR1 SGDLS, CDR2 YYNGEE. V lost 0 bases and J 8 bases, leaving 20 bases between the germline ends. The CDR3 loop spans 16 amino acids. The CDR3 region is CASSVGARGIEEGYTF. The CDR3 DNA reads as TGTGCCAGCAGCGTAGGGGCGAGGGGCATAGAGGAAGGCTACACCTTC. Combining the CDR3 with reference TRBV9 and TRBJ1-2 gives the whole variable domain DSGVTQTPKHLITATGQRVTLRCSPRSGDLSVYWYQQSLDQGLQFLIQYYNGEERAKGNILERFSAQQFPDLHSELNLSSLELGDSALYFCASSVGARGIEEGYTFGSGTRLTVV.

The DNA of the CDR3 is TGTGCCGCGGGGCGGAGCACAGATACGCAGTATTTT. Protein sequence: CAAGRSTDTQYF. The rearrangement links TRBV12-5 to TRBJ2-3; possibly TRBD2 for D (6 bases). From germline, CDR1 is LGHNT and CDR2 FRNRAP. This CDR3 region has 12 residues. Based on the CDR3 plus reference TRBV12-5 and TRBJ2-3, the full variable domain is DARVTQTPRHKVTEMGQEVTMRCQPILGHNTVFWYRQTMMQGLELLAYFRNRAPLDDSGMPKDRFSAEMPDATLATLKIQPSEPRDSAVYFCAAGRSTDTQYFGPGTRLTVL.

V and J are TRBV30 and TRBJ1-3; 7 nucleotides line up with TRBD1. CDR1 and CDR2 from the germline V gene are GTSNPN and SVGIG (reference sequence). Trimming cost V 4 bases and J 5 bases; bases outside gene matches: 8. The CDR3 spans 14 residues. CDR3 bases: TGTGCCTGGAATCGAGGACAGGAAAGAAACACCATATATTTT. Protein product: CAWNRGQERNTIYF.

This clone was seen once. The chain links TRBV6-4 to TRBJ1-5, with D possibly TRBD1 on 6 matching bases. Per the germline V gene, CDR1 is MRHNA and CDR2 is SNTAGT. CDR3 length equals 16 residues. The ends were cut back, 7 bases at V and 4 bases at J, with 20 bases in the middle. Written as DNA, the CDR3 is TGTGCCAGCAACTGGCACTGGACAGTCCCAAATCAGCCCCAGCATTTT. It encodes CASNWHWTVPNQPQHF.

V and J are TRBV30 and TRBJ1-1, with a tentative D call TRBD1 (5 bases). There are 14 residues in the CDR3. The V gene lost 3 bases and the J gene lost 7 bases, with 18 bases spanning the gap. The germline CDR1 and CDR2 sequences are GTSNPN and SVGIG (reference sequence). The CDR3 nucleotides are TGTGCCTGGAGCGGGCATCAGGGAAAGGGTGAAGCTTTCTTT. It encodes CAWSGHQGKGEAFF.

The CDR3 nucleotides read TGTGCCAGCAGCTTATTACAAGTCAAGTTCTTC. Its translation: CASSLLQVKFF. The gene calls are TRBV11-1 and TRBJ2-1; D unresolved. V shed 2 bases and J shed 14 bases, with 10 bases lying between them. The V gene's germline CDR1 is SGHAT and CDR2 FQDESV (reference sequence). There are 11 residues in the CDR3.

In DNA, the CDR3 is TGTGCCAGCAGTTCCGGGACAGTCACCGGGGAGCTGTTTTTT. It specifies CASSSGTVTGELFF. The chain employs TRBV2 and TRBJ2-2; the match to TRBD1 covers 7 bases. V was clipped by 5 bases and J by 4 bases; unmatched bases: 4. The CDR3 is 14 amino acids. CDR1 and CDR2 (germline): SNHLY, FYNNEI.